The following is a T cell receptor (beta chain) sequence with its context. The CDR3 has 13 amino acids. Between the trimmed V and J ends, which lost 6 bases and 2 bases, there was a span of 9 bases. The record originates from a study of blood T cell repertoires in COVID-19. Study in general: T cells, B-cell-depleted T cells, or PBMCs supplied cDNA or gDNA.

How the authors handled the data: Nucleated cell counts were estimated from reference gene primer amplification. This table comes from immunoSEQ multiplex PCR, and its TCRdb copy is limited to in-frame clones, with some not included. From that table come the V and J calls and clone size; the DNA was used to work out D and trimming. Seen here are some 300,000 clones, approximately 90% observed once, and the top ten hold roughly 2%. Assignments of participants to cohorts depended upon their own reported clinical history. The material sequenced was PBMCs or T cells enriched from blood (not recorded which). The chain employs TRBV12-3 or TRBV12-4 and TRBJ2-3, with a tentative D call TRBD2 (5 bases). This receptor was identified in an older woman in a cohort exposed to, infected with or recovered from COVID-19 (not recorded which). The CDR3 DNA sequence: TGTGCCAGCAGGAGGGATATCACAGATACGCAGTATTTT. Translation: CASRRDITDTQYF.